This T cell receptor (beta chain) originates from a study of T cell responses to AZD1222 COVID-19 vaccine. Study-wide points: Donors were mostly white British, more females; clonal diversity possibly underestimated.

TCRdb's copy holds only in-frame clones and misses some; the assay was immunoSEQ multiplex PCR. This table has approximately 120,000 clones, about nine tenths appearing once. Remarks on this clone: Its antigen remains unidentified.

The TCR originated in an adult in good health. Source: peripheral blood, taken on day 0 of AZD1222 vaccination.

The CDR3 protein is CASSLLFTGVHLNTEAFF. The CDR3 coding sequence is TGTGCCAGCAGCTTGCTTTTTACAGGGGTCCACCTGAACACTGAAGCTTTCTTT. The genes are TRBV5-8 and TRBJ1-1; TRBD1 matches at 7 bases. The CDR3 loop spans 18 amino acids. Losses at the gene ends were 1 base for V and 0 bases for J; bases not matched to a gene: 12. Germline V gene lookup returns CDR1 SGHTS and CDR2 YDEGEE.